This T cell receptor beta chain was identified during a study of identical twins. Trimming took off 0 bases at V and 1 base at J, with 4 bases between the two ends. Germline CDR1 DFQATT, CDR2 SNEGSKA (reference sequence). This CDR3 region has 13 residues. This clonotype was picked up a small number of times. MiXCR was run by TCRdb on the 5' RACE reads, yielding one entry per CDR3 protein. The profile shows approximately 700,000 distinct CDR3 sequences, over 15% of them singletons. The same data also went into a second study, on T cells expressing NK-cell markers. As that report states: Each TCR beta repertoire originated in sorted T cells that were CD3+CD56+NKG2C+, CD3+CD56+NKG2C- or CD3+CD56-NKG2C+. Of eight sequenced donors, seven were HCMV-seropositive and one HCMV-seronegative. These clonotypes additionally ranked first within the CD3+CD56-NKG2C+ fraction of a handful of donors. Specificity for HCMV among expanded NKG2C+ T cell clones was not established.

This chain joins TRBV20-1 and TRBJ2-4; the D is unclear. This sequence originates from a woman between 18 and 29 years old in good health. The specimen sequenced was PBMCs. CDR3 sequence reads: CSAREGAKNIQYF. DNA of the CDR3: TGCAGTGCTAGAGAAGGTGCCAAAAACATTCAGTACTTC.